Given below is one T cell receptor beta chain in context. Its specificity is not known. The data are from a study of cytomegalovirus exposure and HLA in healthy donors. General study points: The study designated some 180 TCR beta chains cytomegalovirus-associated. Using the classifier, cytomegalovirus status was reportedly diagnosed with high specificity and sensitivity. Earlier findings revealed that most TCR beta V segments proved productive either about 90% or about 30% of the time. Differences between HLA loci emerged in a later analysis of TCR association rates, with DRB1 most and HLA-C fewest.

Per the germline V gene, CDR1 is SQVTM and CDR2 is ANQGSEA. The CDR3 extends over 16 amino acids. The trim removed 6 bases at V and 2 bases at J, leaving 6 bases unmatched. The PCR ran on 60 Vbeta and 13 Jbeta primers. The protocol was immunoSEQ multiplex PCR, while the TCRdb copy is restricted to in-frame clones and leaves out a portion. The data hold roughly 200,000 clones, with around 77% observed a single time. This clonotype originated in a woman younger than 45 in good health and CMV-seronegative. The sample taken for sequencing was PBMCs. The chain joins TRBV29-1 to TRBJ2-3, with TRBD2 identical over 15 bases. The CDR3 DNA reads TGCAGCGTCGATCGGACTAGCGGGGGGGTCACAGATACGCAGTATTTT. Translating it yields CSVDRTSGGVTDTQYF.